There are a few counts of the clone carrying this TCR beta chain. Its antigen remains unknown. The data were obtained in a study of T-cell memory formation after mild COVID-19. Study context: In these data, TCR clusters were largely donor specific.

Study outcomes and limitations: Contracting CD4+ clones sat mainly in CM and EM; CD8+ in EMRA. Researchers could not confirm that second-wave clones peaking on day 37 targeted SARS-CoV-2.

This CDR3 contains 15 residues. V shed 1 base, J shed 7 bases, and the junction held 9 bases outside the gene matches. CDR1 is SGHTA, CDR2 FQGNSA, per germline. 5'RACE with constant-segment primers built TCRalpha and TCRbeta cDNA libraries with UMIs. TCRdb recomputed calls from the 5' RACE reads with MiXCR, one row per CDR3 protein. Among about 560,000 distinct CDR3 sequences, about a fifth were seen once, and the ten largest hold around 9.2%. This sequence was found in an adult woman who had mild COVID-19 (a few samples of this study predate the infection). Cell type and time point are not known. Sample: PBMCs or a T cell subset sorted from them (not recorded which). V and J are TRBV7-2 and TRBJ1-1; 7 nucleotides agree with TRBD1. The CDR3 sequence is CASSLGTSAGGEAFF. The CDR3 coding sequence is TGTGCCAGCAGCTTAGGGACGAGCGCAGGGGGTGAAGCTTTCTTT.